This TCR beta chain was observed in a study of vaccination and CD4 T cells after COVID-19. Across the study: Overlapping peptides covering the spike proteins of SARS-CoV-2, HCoV-NL63, HCoV-OC43 and HCoV-229E were added to stimulate cells. Study-wide findings and caveats: The great majority, 304 of 307 vaccine-specific clones, proved spike mono-reactive in convalescent patients.

Treatment specified: roughly 11-day PBMC culture with coronavirus spike peptide pools or control peptides (ViraFEST assay). First, ViraFEST expanded antigen-specific T cells with peptide pools, and next it sequenced the TCRs. Positive PCR tests came between March and December 2020, ahead of the US Alpha, Beta and Delta variants. This clonotype has only one observation. Its matching antigen is unknown. V lost 6 bases and J lost 3, with 13 bases in between. Germline V lookup: CDR1 LNHDA, CDR2 SQIVND (reference sequence). CDR3 length: 14 residues. Researchers used the Oncomine TCR Beta short-read assay to sequence DNA from cultured CD4+ T cells. TCRdb redid the calling of the PCR reads with MiXCR, one entry per CDR3 protein. The table includes some 14,000 distinct CDR3 sequences, approximately 55% detected once.

The specimen was CD4+ T cells from blood, cultured in vitro, collected before SARS-CoV-2 vaccination. The source of this sequence is a human donor who had recovered from COVID-19. The chain combines TRBV19 with TRBJ2-3, with D perhaps matching TRBD2 (6 bases). The CDR3 nucleotides are TGTGCCAGTAGGGTGACTAGTGGGACAGATACGCAGTATTTT. Translation gives CASRVTSGTDTQYF.